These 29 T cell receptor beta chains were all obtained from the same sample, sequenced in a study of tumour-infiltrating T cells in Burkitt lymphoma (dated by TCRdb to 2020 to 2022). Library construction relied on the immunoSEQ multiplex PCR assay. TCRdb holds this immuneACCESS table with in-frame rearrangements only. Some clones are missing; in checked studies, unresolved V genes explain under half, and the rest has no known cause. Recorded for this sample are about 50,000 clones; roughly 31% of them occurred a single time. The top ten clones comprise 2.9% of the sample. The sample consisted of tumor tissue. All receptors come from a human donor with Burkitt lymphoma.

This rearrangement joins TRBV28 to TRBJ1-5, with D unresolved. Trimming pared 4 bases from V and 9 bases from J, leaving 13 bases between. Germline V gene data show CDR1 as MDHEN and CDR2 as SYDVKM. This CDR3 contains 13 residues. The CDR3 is CASSSGGSGPQHF. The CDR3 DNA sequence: TGTGCCAGCAGTTCCGGAGGGAGTGGGCCCCAGCATTTT.

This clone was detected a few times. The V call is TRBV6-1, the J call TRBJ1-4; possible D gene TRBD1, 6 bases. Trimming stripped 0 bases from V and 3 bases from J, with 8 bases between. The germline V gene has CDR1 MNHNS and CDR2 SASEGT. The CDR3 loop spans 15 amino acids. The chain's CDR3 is CASSEAGGPNEKLFF. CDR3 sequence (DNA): TGTGCCAGCAGTGAAGCGGGGGGGCCTAATGAAAAACTGTTTTTT.

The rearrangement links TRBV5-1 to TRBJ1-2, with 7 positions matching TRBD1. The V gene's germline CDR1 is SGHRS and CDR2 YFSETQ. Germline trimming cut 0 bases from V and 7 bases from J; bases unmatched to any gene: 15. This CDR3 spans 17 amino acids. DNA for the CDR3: TGCGCCAGCAGCTTGGACCCTCGACAGGGCCATGTAGTTGGCTACACCTTC. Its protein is CASSLDPRQGHVVGYTF.

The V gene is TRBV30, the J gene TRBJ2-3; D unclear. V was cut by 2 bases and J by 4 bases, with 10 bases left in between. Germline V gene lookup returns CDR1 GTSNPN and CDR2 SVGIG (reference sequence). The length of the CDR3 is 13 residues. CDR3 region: CAWSLDRADTQYF. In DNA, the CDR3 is TGTGCCTGGAGTTTGGACCGCGCAGATACGCAGTATTTT.

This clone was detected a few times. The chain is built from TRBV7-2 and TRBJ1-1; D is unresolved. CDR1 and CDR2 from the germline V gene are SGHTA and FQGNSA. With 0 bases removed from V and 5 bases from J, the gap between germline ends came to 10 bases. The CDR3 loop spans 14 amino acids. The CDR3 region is CASSLALMLTEAFF. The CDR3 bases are TGTGCCAGCAGCTTAGCCCTAATGCTAACTGAAGCTTTCTTT.

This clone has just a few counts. The CDR3 region has the DNA TGTGCCAGTGGACAGACCATATTCACCGGGGAGCTGTTTTTT. Protein product: CASGQTIFTGELFF. This rearrangement joins TRBV19 to TRBJ2-2; D possibly corresponds to TRBD1 (6 bases). V was clipped by 8 bases and J by 4 bases, with 14 bases between them. This CDR3 comprises 14 residues. Looked up from germline, CDR1 is LNHDA and CDR2 is SQIVND (reference sequence).

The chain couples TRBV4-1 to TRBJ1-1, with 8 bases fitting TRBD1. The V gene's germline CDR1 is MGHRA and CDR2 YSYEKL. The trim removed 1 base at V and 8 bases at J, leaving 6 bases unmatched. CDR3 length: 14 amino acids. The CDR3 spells CASSQGRTGTEAFF. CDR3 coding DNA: TGCGCCAGCAGCCAAGGCCGGACAGGGACAGAAGCTTTCTTT.

CDR3 protein: CASSAATLARYNEQFF. DNA of the CDR3: TGTGCCAGCAGCGCAGCCACCCTAGCTAGATACAATGAGCAGTTCTTC. The chain combines TRBV9 with TRBJ2-1; TRBD2 might be the D (5 bases). The CDR3 has 16 amino acids. V lost 3 bases and J 4 bases, leaving 17 bases between the germline ends. Germline values: CDR1 SGDLS, CDR2 YYNGEE.

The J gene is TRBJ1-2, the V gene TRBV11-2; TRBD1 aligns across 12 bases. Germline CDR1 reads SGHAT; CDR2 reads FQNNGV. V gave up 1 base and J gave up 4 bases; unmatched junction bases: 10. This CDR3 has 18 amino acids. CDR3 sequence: CASSLVGTGGPGSYGYTF. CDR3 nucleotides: TGTGCCAGCAGCTTAGTTGGGACAGGGGGCCCCGGGAGCTATGGCTACACCTTC.

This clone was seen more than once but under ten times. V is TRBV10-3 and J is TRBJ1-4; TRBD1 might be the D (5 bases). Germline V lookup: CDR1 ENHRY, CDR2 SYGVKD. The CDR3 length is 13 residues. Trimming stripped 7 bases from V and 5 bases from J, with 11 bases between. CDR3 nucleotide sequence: TGTGCCATCAACCGGGACCTAAATGAAAAACTGTTTTTT. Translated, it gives CAINRDLNEKLFF.

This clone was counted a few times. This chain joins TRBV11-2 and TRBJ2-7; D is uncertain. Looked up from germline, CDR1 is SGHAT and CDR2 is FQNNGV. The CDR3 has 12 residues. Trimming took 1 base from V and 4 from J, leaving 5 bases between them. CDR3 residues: CASSLGRYEQYF. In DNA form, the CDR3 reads TGTGCCAGCAGCTTAGGGAGATACGAGCAGTACTTC.

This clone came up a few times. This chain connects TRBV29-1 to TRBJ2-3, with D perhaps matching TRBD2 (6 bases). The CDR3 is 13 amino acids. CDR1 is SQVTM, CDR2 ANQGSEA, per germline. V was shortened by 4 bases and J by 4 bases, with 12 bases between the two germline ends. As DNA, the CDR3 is TGCAGCGTTGTGGAGGGTCCCTCAGATACGCAGTATTTT. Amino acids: CSVVEGPSDTQYF.

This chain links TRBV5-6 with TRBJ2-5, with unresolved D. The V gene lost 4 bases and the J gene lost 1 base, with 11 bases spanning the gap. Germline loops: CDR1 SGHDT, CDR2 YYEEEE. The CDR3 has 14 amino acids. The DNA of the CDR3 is TGTGCCAGCAGCCCGCGTGGTTTCCAAGAGACCCAGTACTTC. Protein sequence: CASSPRGFQETQYF.

CDR3 DNA sequence: TGTGCCAGCAGCTTGGGACAGGGGGCCGGGAAGACCCAGTACTTC. This gives the protein CASSLGQGAGKTQYF. The J gene is TRBJ2-5, the V gene TRBV5-8, with 10 bases matching TRBD1. The V and J ends lost 0 bases and 6 bases, in that order; junction bases with no gene match: 5. The germline V gene has CDR1 SGHTS and CDR2 YDEGEE. This CDR3 region has 15 residues.

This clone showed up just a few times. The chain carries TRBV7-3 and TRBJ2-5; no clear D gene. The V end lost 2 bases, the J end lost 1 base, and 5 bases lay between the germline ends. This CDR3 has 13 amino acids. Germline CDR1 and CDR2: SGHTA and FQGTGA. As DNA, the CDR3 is TGTGCCAGCAGCTTAGTCAGCCAAGAGACCCAGTACTTC. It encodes CASSLVSQETQYF.

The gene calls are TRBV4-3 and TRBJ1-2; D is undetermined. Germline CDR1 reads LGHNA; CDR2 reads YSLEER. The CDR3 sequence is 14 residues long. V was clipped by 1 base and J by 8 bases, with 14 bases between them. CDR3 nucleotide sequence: TGCGCCAGCAGCCAAGCTGGACCGGAGAGAGGCTACACCTTC. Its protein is CASSQAGPERGYTF.

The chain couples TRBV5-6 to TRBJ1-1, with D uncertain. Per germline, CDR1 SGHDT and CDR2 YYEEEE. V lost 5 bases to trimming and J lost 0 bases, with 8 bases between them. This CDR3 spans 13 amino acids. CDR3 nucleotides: TGTGCCAGCAGTGGGTACATGAACACTGAAGCTTTCTTT. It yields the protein CASSGYMNTEAFF.

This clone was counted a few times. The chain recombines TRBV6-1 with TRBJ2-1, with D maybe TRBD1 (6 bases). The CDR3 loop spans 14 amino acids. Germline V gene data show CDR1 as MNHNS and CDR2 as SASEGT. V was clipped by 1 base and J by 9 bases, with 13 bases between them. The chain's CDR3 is CASSEGFRGSEQFF. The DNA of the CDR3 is TGTGCCAGCAGTGAAGGTTTCAGGGGAAGTGAGCAGTTCTTC.

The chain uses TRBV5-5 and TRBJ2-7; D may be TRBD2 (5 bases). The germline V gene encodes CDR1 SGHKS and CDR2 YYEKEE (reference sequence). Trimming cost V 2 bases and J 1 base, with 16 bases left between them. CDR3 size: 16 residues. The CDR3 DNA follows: TGTGCCAGCAGCTTCCGGGCCGGACTGTTTTCCTACGAGCAGTACTTC. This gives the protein CASSFRAGLFSYEQYF.

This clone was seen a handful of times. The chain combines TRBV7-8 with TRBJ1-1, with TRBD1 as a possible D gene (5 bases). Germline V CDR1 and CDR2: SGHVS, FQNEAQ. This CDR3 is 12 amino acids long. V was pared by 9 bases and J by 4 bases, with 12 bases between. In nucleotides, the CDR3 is TGTGCCAGTACGGGGGGGGGCACTGAAGCTTTCTTT. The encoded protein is CASTGGGTEAFF.

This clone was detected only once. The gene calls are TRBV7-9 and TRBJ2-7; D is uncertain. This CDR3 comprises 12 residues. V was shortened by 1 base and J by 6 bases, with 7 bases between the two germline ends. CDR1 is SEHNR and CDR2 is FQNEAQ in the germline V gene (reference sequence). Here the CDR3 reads CASSLDTTEQYF. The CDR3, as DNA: TGTGCCAGCAGCTTAGATACAACCGAGCAGTACTTC.

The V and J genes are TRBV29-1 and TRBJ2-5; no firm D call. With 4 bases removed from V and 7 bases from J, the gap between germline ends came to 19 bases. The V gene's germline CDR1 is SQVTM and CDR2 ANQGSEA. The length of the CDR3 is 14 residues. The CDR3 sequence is CSVGSYPTNGTQYF. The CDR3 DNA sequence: TGCAGCGTTGGCTCCTACCCCACTAACGGGACCCAGTACTTC.

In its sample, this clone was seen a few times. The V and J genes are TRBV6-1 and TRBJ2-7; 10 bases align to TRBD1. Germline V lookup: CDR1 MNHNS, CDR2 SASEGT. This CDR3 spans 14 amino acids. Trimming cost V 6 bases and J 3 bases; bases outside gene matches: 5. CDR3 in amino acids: CASRAWDRGYEQYF. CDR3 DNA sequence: TGTGCCAGCAGGGCTTGGGACAGGGGCTACGAGCAGTACTTC.

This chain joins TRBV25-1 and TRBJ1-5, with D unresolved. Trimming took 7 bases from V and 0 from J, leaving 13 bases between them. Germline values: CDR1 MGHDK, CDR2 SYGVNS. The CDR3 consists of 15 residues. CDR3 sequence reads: CASIWQLDSNQPQHF. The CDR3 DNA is TGTGCCAGCATTTGGCAGCTAGATAGCAATCAGCCCCAGCATTTT.

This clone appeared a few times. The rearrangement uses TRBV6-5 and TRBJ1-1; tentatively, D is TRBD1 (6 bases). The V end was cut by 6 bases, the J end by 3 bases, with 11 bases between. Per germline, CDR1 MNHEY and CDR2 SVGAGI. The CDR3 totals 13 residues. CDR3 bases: TGTGCCAGCAGGGGGGCGTTGGACACTGAAGCTTTCTTT. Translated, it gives CASRGALDTEAFF.

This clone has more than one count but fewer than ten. CDR3 nucleotide sequence: TGCGCCAGCAGCTTGGCTGGGCCAGGACAGCCCCAGCATTTT. Encoded protein: CASSLAGPGQPQHF. The gene calls are TRBV5-1 and TRBJ1-5; unclear D gene. Germline loops: CDR1 SGHRS, CDR2 YFSETQ. Deletions cut 0 bases from V and 7 bases from J, with 11 bases between. The CDR3 runs 14 residues.

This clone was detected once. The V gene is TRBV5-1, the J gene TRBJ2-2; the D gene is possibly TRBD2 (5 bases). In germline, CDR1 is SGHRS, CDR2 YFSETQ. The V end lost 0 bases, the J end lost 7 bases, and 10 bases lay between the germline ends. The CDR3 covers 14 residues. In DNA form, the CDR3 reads TGCGCCAGCAGCTTGGGAGGTAGCGACGGGGAGCTGTTTTTT. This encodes CASSLGGSDGELFF.

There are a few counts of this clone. The CDR3 bases are TGTGCCATCCAGAGGGCCGAGGATGAAAAACTGTTTTTT. The encoded protein is CAIQRAEDEKLFF. The chain carries TRBV10-3 and TRBJ1-4, with D hard to call. Germline lookup yields CDR1 ENHRY and CDR2 SYGVKD. The V gene lost 8 bases and the J gene lost 6 bases, with 13 bases spanning the gap. This CDR3 spans 13 amino acids.

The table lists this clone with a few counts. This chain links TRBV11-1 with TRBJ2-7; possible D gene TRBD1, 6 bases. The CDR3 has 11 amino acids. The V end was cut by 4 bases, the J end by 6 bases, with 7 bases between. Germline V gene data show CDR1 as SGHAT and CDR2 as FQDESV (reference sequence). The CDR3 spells CASSSQGEQYF. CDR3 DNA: TGTGCCAGCAGCTCACAGGGCGAGCAGTACTTC.